This T cell receptor (beta chain) emerged from a study of T cells in Graves' hyperthyroidism and ophthalmopathy. This clonotype has a handful of counts. The antigen remains unidentified. Germline V gives CDR1 MNHNS, CDR2 SASEGT. V trimming: 6 bases; J trimming: 1 base; junction bases outside the gene matches: 10. The CDR3 contains 17 residues. RNA transcripts served as the template for amplifying TCR beta CDR3 regions. In the first-round RT-PCR of the TCR CDR3, the HTBI primer set was used. Each CDR3 protein is one row after TCRdb ran MiXCR on the multiplex PCR reads. The table shows about 500,000 distinct CDR3 sequences, with approximately 16% occurring only once. Disease duration under 2 months; hyperthyroidism patients were aged 18 to 65. The study, taken as a whole, reports: Ophthalmopathy cases were set apart from stable hyperthyroidism by a 13 V-J model.

Sequences were obtained from blood. This TCR came from a woman under 30 with Graves' hyperthyroidism. The V gene is TRBV6-1, the J gene TRBJ2-7; 12 nucleotides agree with TRBD2. The CDR3 here is CASRDRPGLAGSYEQYF. The CDR3 DNA follows: TGTGCCAGCAGGGATAGACCGGGACTAGCGGGTTCCTACGAGCAGTACTTC.